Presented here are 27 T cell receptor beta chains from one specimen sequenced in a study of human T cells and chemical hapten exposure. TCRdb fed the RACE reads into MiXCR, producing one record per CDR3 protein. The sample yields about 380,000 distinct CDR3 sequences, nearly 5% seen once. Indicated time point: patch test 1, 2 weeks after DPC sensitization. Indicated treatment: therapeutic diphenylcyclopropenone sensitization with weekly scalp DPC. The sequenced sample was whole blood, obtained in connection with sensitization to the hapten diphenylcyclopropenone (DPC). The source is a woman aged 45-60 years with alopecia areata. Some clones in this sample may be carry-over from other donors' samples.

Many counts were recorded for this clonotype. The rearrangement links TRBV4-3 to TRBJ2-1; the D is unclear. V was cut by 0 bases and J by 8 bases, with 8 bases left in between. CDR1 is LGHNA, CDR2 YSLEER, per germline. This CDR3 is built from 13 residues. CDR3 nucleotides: TGCGCCAGCAGCCAAGATCCAGAGGATGAGCAGTTCTTC. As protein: CASSQDPEDEQFF.

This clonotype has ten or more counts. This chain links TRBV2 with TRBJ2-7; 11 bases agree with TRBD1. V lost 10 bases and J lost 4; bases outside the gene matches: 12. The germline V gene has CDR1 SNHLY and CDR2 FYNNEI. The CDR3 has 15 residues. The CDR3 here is CAILRVRDRGYEQYF. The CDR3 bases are TGTGCCATCCTACGAGTCCGGGACAGGGGGTACGAGCAGTACTTC.

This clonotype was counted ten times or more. CDR3 residues: CASSLYITKGYTF. The CDR3 nucleotides are TGTGCCAGCAGTTTGTACATTACCAAGGGCTACACCTTC. V and J are TRBV12-3 or TRBV12-4 and TRBJ1-2; D ambiguous. V was cut by 3 bases and J by 8 bases, with 13 bases left in between. The CDR3 consists of 13 residues.

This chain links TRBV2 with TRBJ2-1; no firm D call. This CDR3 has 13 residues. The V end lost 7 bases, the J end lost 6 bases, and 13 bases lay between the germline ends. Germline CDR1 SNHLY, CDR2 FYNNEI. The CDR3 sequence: CASTGEVGNEQFF. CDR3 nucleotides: TGTGCCAGCACAGGCGAGGTGGGCAATGAGCAGTTCTTC. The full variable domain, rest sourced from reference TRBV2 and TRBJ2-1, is EPEVTQTPSHQVTQMGQEVILRCVPISNHLYFYWYRQILGQKVEFLVSFYNNEISEKSEIFDDQFSVERPDGSNFTLKIRSTKLEDSAMYFCASTGEVGNEQFFGPGTRLTVL.

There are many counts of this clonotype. CDR3 in DNA: TGCGCCAGCAGCGTTGGATTGGAGGAGGGGGCCGGGGCGGAAGCTTTCTTT. Its protein product is CASSVGLEEGAGAEAFF. The chain joins TRBV5-1 to TRBJ1-1, with TRBD1 matching over 7 bases. This CDR3 is built from 17 residues. The junction had 20 bases not matched to a gene; V was cut back by 4 bases and J by 8 bases. CDR1 is SGHRS and CDR2 is YFSETQ in the germline V gene. The variable domain in full, completed from reference TRBV5-1 and TRBJ1-1, reads KAGVTQTPRYLIKTRGQQVTLSCSPISGHRSVSWYQQTPGQGLQFLFEYFSETQRNKGNFPGRFSGRQFSNSRSEMNVSTLELGDSALYLCASSVGLEEGAGAEAFFGQGTRLTVV.

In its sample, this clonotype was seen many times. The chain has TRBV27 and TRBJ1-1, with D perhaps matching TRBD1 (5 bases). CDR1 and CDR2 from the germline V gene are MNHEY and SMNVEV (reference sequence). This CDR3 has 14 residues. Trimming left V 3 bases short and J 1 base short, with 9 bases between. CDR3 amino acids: CASSFGTANTEAFF. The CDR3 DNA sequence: TGTGCCAGCAGTTTTGGGACGGCGAACACTGAAGCTTTCTTT.

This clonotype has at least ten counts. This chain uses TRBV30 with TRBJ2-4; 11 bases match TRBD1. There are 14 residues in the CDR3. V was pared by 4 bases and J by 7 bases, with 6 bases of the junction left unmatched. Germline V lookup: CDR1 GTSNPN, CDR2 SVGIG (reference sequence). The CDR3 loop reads CAWNGQGARNIQYF. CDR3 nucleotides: TGTGCCTGGAATGGACAGGGGGCTAGGAACATTCAGTACTTC.

The CDR3 DNA reads as TGCGCCAGCAGTCGGGACAGGGCCTCGACTAATGAAAAACTGTTTTTT. Protein product: CASSRDRASTNEKLFF. The gene calls are TRBV5-1 and TRBJ1-4; 9 bases line up with TRBD1. Trimming cost V 5 bases and J 2 bases; bases outside gene matches: 7. CDR1 is SGHRS and CDR2 is YFSETQ in the germline V gene. The CDR3 consists of 16 residues.

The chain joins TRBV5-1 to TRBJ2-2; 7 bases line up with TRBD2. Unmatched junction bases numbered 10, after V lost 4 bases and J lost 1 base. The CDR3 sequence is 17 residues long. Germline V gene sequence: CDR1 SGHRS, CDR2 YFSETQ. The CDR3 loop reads CASSRSSLAGNTGELFF. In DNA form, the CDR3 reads TGCGCCAGCAGCCGAAGCTCTTTAGCGGGGAACACCGGGGAGCTGTTTTTT.

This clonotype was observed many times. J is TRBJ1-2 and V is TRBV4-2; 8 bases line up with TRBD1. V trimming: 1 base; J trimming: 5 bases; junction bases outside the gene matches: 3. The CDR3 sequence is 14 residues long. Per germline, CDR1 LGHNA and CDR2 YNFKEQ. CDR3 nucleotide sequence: TGTGCCAGCAGCCAAGCGGACAGGGAGTATGGCTACACCTTC. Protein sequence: CASSQADREYGYTF.

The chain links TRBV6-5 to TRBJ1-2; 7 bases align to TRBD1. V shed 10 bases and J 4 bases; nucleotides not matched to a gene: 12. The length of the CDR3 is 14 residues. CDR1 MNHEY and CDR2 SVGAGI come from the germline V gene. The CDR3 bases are TGTGCCAACGGCCACCGGGACAGATCCTATGGCTACACCTTC. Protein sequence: CANGHRDRSYGYTF.

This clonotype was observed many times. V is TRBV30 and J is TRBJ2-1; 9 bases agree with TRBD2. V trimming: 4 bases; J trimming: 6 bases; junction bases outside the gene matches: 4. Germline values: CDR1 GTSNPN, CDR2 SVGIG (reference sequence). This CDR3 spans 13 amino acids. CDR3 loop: CAWKSGRFNEQFF. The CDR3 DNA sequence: TGTGCCTGGAAAAGCGGGAGGTTCAATGAGCAGTTCTTC. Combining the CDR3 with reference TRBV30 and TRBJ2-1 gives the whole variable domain SQTIHQWPATLVQPVGSPLSLECTVEGTSNPNLYWYRQAAGRGLQLLFYSVGIGQISSEVPQNLSASRPQDRQFILSSKKLLLSDSGFYLCAWKSGRFNEQFFGPGTRLTVL.

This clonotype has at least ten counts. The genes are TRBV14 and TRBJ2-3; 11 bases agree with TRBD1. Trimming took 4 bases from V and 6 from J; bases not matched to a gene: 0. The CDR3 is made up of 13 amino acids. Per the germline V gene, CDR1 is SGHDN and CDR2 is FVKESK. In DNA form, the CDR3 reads TGTGCCAGCAGCCGGGACAGGGGGGATACGCAGTATTTT. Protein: CASSRDRGDTQYF.

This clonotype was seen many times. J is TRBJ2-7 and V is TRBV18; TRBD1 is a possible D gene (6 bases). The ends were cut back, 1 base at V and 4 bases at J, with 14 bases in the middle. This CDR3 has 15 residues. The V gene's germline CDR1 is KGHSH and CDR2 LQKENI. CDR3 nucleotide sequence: TGTGCCAGCTCACCACTTGGACAGCTGCCATACGAGCAGTACTTC. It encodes CASSPLGQLPYEQYF.

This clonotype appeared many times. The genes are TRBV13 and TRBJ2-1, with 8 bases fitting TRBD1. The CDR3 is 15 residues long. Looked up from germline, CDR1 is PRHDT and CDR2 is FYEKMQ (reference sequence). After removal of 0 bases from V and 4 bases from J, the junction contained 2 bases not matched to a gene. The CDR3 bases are TGTGCCAGCAGCTTAGGACAGGGGGAGTACAATGAGCAGTTCTTC. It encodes CASSLGQGEYNEQFF.

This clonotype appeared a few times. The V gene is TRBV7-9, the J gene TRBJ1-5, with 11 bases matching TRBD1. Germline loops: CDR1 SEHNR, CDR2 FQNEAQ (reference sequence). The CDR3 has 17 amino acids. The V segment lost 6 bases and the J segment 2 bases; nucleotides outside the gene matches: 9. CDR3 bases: TGTGCCAGCAGTTCAGGACAGGGGGCAAAGGGCAATCAGCCCCAGCATTTT. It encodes CASSSGQGAKGNQPQHF.

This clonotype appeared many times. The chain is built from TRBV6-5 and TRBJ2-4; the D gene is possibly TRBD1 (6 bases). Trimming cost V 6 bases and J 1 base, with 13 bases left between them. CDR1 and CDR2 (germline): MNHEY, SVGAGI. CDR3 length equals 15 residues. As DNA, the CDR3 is TGTGCCAGCAGCCTGGACAGCCCTGCCAAAAACATTCAGTACTTC. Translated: CASSLDSPAKNIQYF.

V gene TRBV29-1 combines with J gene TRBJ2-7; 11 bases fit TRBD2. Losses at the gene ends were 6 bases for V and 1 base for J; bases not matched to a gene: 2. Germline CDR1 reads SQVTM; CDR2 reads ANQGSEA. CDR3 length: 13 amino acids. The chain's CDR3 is CSVGLAGSYEQYF. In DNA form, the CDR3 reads TGCAGCGTAGGACTAGCGGGTTCCTACGAGCAGTACTTC.

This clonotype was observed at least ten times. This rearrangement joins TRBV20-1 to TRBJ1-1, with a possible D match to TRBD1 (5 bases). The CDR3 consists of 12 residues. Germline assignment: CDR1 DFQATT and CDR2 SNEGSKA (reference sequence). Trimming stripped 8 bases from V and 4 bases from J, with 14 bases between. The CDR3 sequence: CSLGDRGTEAFF. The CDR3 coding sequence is TGCAGTCTGGGGGATAGGGGCACTGAAGCTTTCTTT.

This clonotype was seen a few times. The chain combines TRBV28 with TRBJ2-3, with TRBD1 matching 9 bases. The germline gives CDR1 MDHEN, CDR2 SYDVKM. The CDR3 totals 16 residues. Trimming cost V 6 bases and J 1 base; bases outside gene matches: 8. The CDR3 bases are TGTGCCAGCAGCGAACTGAGGACAGGGGGCACAGATACGCAGTATTTT. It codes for CASSELRTGGTDTQYF.

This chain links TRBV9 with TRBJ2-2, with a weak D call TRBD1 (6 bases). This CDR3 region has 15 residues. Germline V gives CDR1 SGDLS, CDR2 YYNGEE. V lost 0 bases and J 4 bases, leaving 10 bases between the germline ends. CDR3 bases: TGTGCCAGCAGCGTAGGACAGGTGTTCACCGGGGAGCTGTTTTTT. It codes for CASSVGQVFTGELFF.

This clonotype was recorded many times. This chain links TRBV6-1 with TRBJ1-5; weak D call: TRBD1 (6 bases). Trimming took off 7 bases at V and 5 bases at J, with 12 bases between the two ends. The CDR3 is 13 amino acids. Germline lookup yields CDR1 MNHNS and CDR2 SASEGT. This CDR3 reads CASTSRGYQPQHF. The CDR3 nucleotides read TGTGCCAGCACCAGCAGGGGTTATCAGCCCCAGCATTTT.

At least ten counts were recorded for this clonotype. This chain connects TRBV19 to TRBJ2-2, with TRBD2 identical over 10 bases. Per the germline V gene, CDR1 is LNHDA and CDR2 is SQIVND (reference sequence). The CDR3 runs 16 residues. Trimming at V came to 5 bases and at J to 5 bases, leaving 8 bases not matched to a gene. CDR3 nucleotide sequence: TGTGCCAGTAGTCGCTCTAGCGGGAGTTTAACCGGGGAGCTGTTTTTT. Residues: CASSRSSGSLTGELFF.

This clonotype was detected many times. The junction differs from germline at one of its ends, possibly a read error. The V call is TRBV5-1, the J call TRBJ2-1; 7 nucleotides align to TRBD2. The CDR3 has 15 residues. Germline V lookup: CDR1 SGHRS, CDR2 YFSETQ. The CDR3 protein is CASSLGGSSYNEQFF. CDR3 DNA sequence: TGTGCCAGCAGCTTAGGCGGGAGCTCCTACAATGAGCAGTTCTTC.

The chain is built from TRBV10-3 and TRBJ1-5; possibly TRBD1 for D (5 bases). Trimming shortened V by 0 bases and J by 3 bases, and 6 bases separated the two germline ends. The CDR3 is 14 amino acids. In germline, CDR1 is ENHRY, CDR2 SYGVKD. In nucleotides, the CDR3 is TGTGCCATCAGTGAGTCGGGGCCCAATCAGCCCCAGCATTTT. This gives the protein CAISESGPNQPQHF.

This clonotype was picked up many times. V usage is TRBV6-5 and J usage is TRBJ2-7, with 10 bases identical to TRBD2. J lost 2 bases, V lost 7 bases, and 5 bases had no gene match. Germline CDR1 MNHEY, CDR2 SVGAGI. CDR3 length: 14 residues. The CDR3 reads CASKSSGGPYEQYF. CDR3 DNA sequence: TGTGCCAGCAAAAGTAGCGGGGGGCCCTACGAGCAGTACTTC.

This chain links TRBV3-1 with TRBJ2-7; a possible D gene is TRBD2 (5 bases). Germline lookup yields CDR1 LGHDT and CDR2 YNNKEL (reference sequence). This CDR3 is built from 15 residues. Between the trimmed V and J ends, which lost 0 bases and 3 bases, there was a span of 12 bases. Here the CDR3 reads CASSQDTDYYYEQYF. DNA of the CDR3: TGTGCCAGCAGCCAAGATACCGACTATTACTACGAGCAGTACTTC.